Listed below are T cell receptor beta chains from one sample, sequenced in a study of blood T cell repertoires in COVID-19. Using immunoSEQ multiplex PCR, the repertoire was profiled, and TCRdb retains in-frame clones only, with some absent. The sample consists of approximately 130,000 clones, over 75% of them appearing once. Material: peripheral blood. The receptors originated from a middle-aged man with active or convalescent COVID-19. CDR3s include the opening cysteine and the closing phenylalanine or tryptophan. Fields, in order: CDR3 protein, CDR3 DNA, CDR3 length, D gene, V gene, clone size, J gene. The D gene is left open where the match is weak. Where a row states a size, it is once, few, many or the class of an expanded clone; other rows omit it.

CDR3: CASSYSTSTDTQYF
DNA: TGTGCCAGCAGTTACTCTACAAGCACAGATACGCAGTATTTT
length: 14
D: .
V: TRBV6-5
size: once
J: TRBJ2-3

CDR3: CASSEQASTGELFF
DNA: TGCGCCAGCAGTGAACAGGCTAGCACCGGGGAGCTGTTTTTT
length: 14
D: .
V: TRBV10-1
size: .
J: TRBJ2-2

CDR3: CASSGELVVETQYF
DNA: TGTGCCAGCAGTGGAGAGCTAGTCGTGGAGACCCAGTACTTC
length: 14
D: .
V: TRBV2
size: .
J: TRBJ2-5

CDR3: CASSLSGILTDTQYF
DNA: TGCGCCAGCAGCTTGTCGGGAATACTCACAGATACGCAGTATTTT
length: 15
D: .
V: TRBV5-1
size: .
J: TRBJ2-3

CDR3: CASSQDRSGGLYYEQYF
DNA: TGTGCCAGCAGCCAAGATAGGAGCGGGGGCCTTTACTACGAGCAGTACTTC
length: 17
D: TRBD2
V: TRBV4-2
size: once
J: TRBJ2-7

CDR3: CAWESGQNIQYF
DNA: TGTGCCTGGGAATCGGGACAGAACATTCAGTACTTC
length: 12
D: TRBD1
V: TRBV30
size: .
J: TRBJ2-4

CDR3: CASSSRQGLYFEKLFF
DNA: TGTGCCAGCAGCTCCCGACAGGGCCTTTATTTCGAAAAACTGTTTTTT
length: 16
D: TRBD1
V: TRBV7-8
size: .
J: TRBJ1-4

CDR3: CSASTGNTEAFF
DNA: TGCAGTGCTAGTACCGGGAACACTGAAGCTTTCTTT
length: 12
D: .
V: TRBV20-1
size: .
J: TRBJ1-1

CDR3: CASSSPQGNNEQFF
DNA: TGCGCCAGCAGTTCTCCTCAGGGGAACAATGAGCAGTTCTTC
length: 14
D: .
V: TRBV10-1
size: .
J: TRBJ2-1

CDR3: CASRAGGFGNQPQHF
DNA: TGTGCCAGCAGAGCAGGGGGCTTTGGCAATCAGCCCCAGCATTTT
length: 15
D: TRBD1
V: TRBV6-5
size: .
J: TRBJ1-5

CDR3: CASSLLVSADTEAFF
DNA: TGTGCCAGCAGTTTACTCGTTTCGGCGGACACTGAAGCTTTCTTT
length: 15
D: .
V: TRBV6-5
size: .
J: TRBJ1-1

CDR3: CASSQGLAFTDTQYF
DNA: TGTGCCAGCAGCCAGGGACTAGCGTTCACAGATACGCAGTATTTT
length: 15
D: TRBD2
V: TRBV7-3
size: .
J: TRBJ2-3

CDR3: CASSESRQPQHF
DNA: TGTGCCAGCAGTGAATCTCGTCAGCCCCAGCATTTT
length: 12
D: .
V: TRBV6-1
size: .
J: TRBJ1-5

CDR3: CASSISGMNTEAFF
DNA: TGTGCCAGTAGTATTTCGGGAATGAACACTGAAGCTTTCTTT
length: 14
D: .
V: TRBV19
size: .
J: TRBJ1-1

CDR3: CASLSFGLAGGNEQFF
DNA: TGTGCCAGCCTTTCGTTCGGCCTAGCGGGGGGGAATGAGCAGTTCTTC
length: 16
D: TRBD2
V: TRBV5-6
size: .
J: TRBJ2-1

CDR3: CASSYSAGGPSNIQYF
DNA: TGTGCCAGCAGTTACTCGGCGGGGGGGCCGAGCAACATTCAGTACTTC
length: 16
D: TRBD2
V: TRBV6-5
size: .
J: TRBJ2-4

CDR3: CASRNDRGLYNEQFF
DNA: TGTGCCAGCAGGAACGACAGGGGGCTCTACAATGAGCAGTTCTTC
length: 15
D: TRBD1
V: TRBV2
size: .
J: TRBJ2-1

CDR3: CASRPTGMGEQYF
DNA: TGTGCCAGCAGACCGACCGGGATGGGGGAGCAGTACTTC
length: 13
D: .
V: TRBV5-5
size: few
J: TRBJ2-7

CDR3: CASSWRAGGRNEQFF
DNA: TGTGCCAGCAGCTGGAGAGCGGGGGGGCGGAATGAGCAGTTCTTC
length: 15
D: TRBD2
V: TRBV7-2
size: .
J: TRBJ2-1

CDR3: CASSLIGQGKETQYF
DNA: TGTGCCAGCAGCTTAATTGGACAGGGGAAAGAGACCCAGTACTTC
length: 15
D: TRBD1
V: TRBV7-9
size: .
J: TRBJ2-5

CDR3: CASRPGQGFRETQYF
DNA: TGTGCCAGCAGACCGGGACAGGGGTTTCGAGAGACCCAGTACTTC
length: 15
D: TRBD1
V: TRBV25-1
size: .
J: TRBJ2-5

CDR3: CSASRTSGGPYEQYF
DNA: TGCAGTGCCAGTAGGACTAGCGGGGGGCCCTACGAGCAGTACTTC
length: 15
D: TRBD2
V: TRBV20-1
size: .
J: TRBJ2-7

CDR3: CASRQGRTGELFF
DNA: TGTGCCAGCAGACAGGGACGCACCGGGGAGCTGTTTTTT
length: 13
D: .
V: TRBV2
size: .
J: TRBJ2-2

CDR3: CASRLTGGGRNEQYF
DNA: TGTGCCAGCAGGCTCACAGGGGGCGGACGAAACGAGCAGTACTTC
length: 15
D: TRBD1
V: TRBV6-5
size: few
J: TRBJ2-7

CDR3: CASSLGGVTNEKLFF
DNA: TGTGCCAGCAGCTTAGGGGGAGTAACTAATGAAAAACTGTTTTTT
length: 15
D: .
V: TRBV11-2
size: .
J: TRBJ1-4

CDR3: CASRGQSNTEAFF
DNA: TGTGCCAGCAGGGGACAGTCGAACACTGAAGCTTTCTTT
length: 13
D: TRBD1
V: TRBV6-5
size: few
J: TRBJ1-1

CDR3: CASRFYSGETYEQYF
DNA: TGTGCCAGCAGATTTTACTCCGGGGAAACCTACGAGCAGTACTTC
length: 15
D: .
V: TRBV7-9
size: .
J: TRBJ2-7

CDR3: CASSMGPGAGELFF
DNA: TGTGCCAGTAGTATGGGGCCAGGGGCCGGGGAGCTGTTTTTT
length: 14
D: .
V: TRBV19
size: .
J: TRBJ2-2

CDR3: CASSTNSQRGQRETQYF
DNA: TGTGCCAGTAGTACCAACTCCCAAAGGGGGCAGAGGGAGACCCAGTACTTC
length: 17
D: TRBD1
V: TRBV19
size: .
J: TRBJ2-5

CDR3: CASGLAAGGPYEQYF
DNA: TGTGCTAGTGGTTTGGCAGCAGGGGGGCCCTACGAGCAGTACTTC
length: 15
D: .
V: TRBV12-5
size: few
J: TRBJ2-7

CDR3: CASRGDRDNEQFF
DNA: TGCGCCAGCAGGGGGGACAGGGACAATGAGCAGTTCTTC
length: 13
D: TRBD1
V: TRBV23-1
size: .
J: TRBJ2-1

CDR3: CASSVSGSVTGELFF
DNA: TGTGCCAGCAGCGTTAGCGGTAGTGTGACCGGGGAGCTGTTTTTT
length: 15
D: .
V: TRBV5-4
size: .
J: TRBJ2-2

CDR3: CASTGPSHGYTF
DNA: TGTGCCAGCACTGGGCCGTCCCATGGCTACACCTTC
length: 12
D: .
V: TRBV6-5
size: .
J: TRBJ1-2

CDR3: CASRAAGAGTYEQYF
DNA: TGTGCCAGCAGGGCGGCGGGGGCAGGAACCTACGAGCAGTACTTC
length: 15
D: .
V: TRBV6-5
size: .
J: TRBJ2-7

CDR3: CASRRKTASYNEQFF
DNA: TGTGCCAGCAGGAGGAAGACAGCCTCCTACAATGAGCAGTTCTTC
length: 15
D: .
V: TRBV2
size: .
J: TRBJ2-1

CDR3: CASSVQTGYSGNTIYF
DNA: TGTGCCAGCAGCGTCCAAACAGGGTACTCTGGAAACACCATATATTTT
length: 16
D: .
V: TRBV9
size: .
J: TRBJ1-3

CDR3: CASSPLGRGTNTEAFF
DNA: TGTGCCAGCAGCCCCCTGGGCAGGGGAACCAACACTGAAGCTTTCTTT
length: 16
D: .
V: TRBV4-2
size: .
J: TRBJ1-1

CDR3: CSVEDRRGRAGELFF
DNA: TGCAGCGTTGAAGATAGAAGGGGGCGGGCGGGGGAGCTGTTTTTT
length: 15
D: TRBD1
V: TRBV29-1
size: .
J: TRBJ2-2

CDR3: CASSFGLAGAYEQYF
DNA: TGTGCCAGCAGTTTCGGACTAGCGGGGGCCTACGAGCAGTACTTC
length: 15
D: TRBD2
V: TRBV7-2
size: .
J: TRBJ2-7

CDR3: CASSVDRDGQYF
DNA: TGTGCCAGCAGCGTTGACAGGGATGGGCAGTACTTC
length: 12
D: TRBD1
V: TRBV11-1
size: .
J: TRBJ2-7

CDR3: CASSPRTGGSPSSGANVLTF
DNA: TGCGCCAGCAGCCCACGGACAGGGGGTTCACCGAGCTCTGGGGCCAACGTCCTGACTTTC
length: 20
D: TRBD1
V: TRBV5-1
size: .
J: TRBJ2-6

CDR3: CASTLDPGTGFDYTF
DNA: TGTGCCAGCACGCTCGACCCCGGGACAGGGTTCGACTACACCTTC
length: 15
D: TRBD1
V: TRBV6-5
size: once
J: TRBJ1-2

CDR3: CASSPQGQGKGDGYTF
DNA: TGTGCCAGCAGCCCTCAAGGGCAGGGGAAAGGGGATGGCTACACCTTC
length: 16
D: .
V: TRBV9
size: .
J: TRBJ1-2

CDR3: CASSYDLASGGSYNEQFF
DNA: TGTGCCAGCAGTTACGATCTTGCGTCAGGTGGGTCCTACAATGAGCAGTTCTTC
length: 18
D: .
V: TRBV6-2/TRBV6-3
size: .
J: TRBJ2-1

CDR3: CASRTGGGIEKLFF
DNA: TGTGCCAGCAGGACGGGGGGCGGCATCGAAAAACTGTTTTTT
length: 14
D: .
V: TRBV6-5
size: .
J: TRBJ1-4

CDR3: CASSPTGLDTGELFF
DNA: TGTGCCAGCTCCCCTACAGGGTTGGACACCGGGGAGCTGTTTTTT
length: 15
D: .
V: TRBV18
size: .
J: TRBJ2-2

CDR3: CASTSSGSPLHF
DNA: TGTGCCAGTACGTCATCAGGGTCACCCCTCCACTTT
length: 12
D: .
V: TRBV19
size: .
J: TRBJ1-6

CDR3: CASNRDRDSYGYTF
DNA: TGCGCCAGCAACAGGGACAGGGATAGCTATGGCTACACCTTC
length: 14
D: TRBD1
V: TRBV5-1
size: once
J: TRBJ1-2

CDR3: CASSWGTSEQYF
DNA: TGCGCCAGCAGCTGGGGGACTAGCGAGCAGTACTTC
length: 12
D: TRBD2
V: TRBV5-1
size: .
J: TRBJ2-7

CDR3: CASSSLDLISPGTQYF
DNA: TGCGCCAGCAGCTCCCTGGACTTAATTTCACCTGGTACGCAGTATTTT
length: 16
D: .
V: TRBV4-1
size: .
J: TRBJ2-3

CDR3: CASSSQTSGGAYEQYF
DNA: TGTGCCAGCAGCAGCCAGACTAGCGGGGGCGCCTACGAGCAGTACTTC
length: 16
D: TRBD2
V: TRBV9
size: .
J: TRBJ2-7

CDR3: CASRIAGGLNEQFF
DNA: TGCGCCAGCAGAATAGCGGGGGGGTTGAATGAGCAGTTCTTC
length: 14
D: TRBD2
V: TRBV10-2
size: .
J: TRBJ2-1

CDR3: CASSPVGTGLGEQYF
DNA: TGTGCCAGCAGCCCCGTAGGGACAGGGCTGGGCGAGCAGTACTTC
length: 15
D: TRBD1
V: TRBV7-9
size: .
J: TRBJ2-7

CDR3: CASGQGMDTEAFF
DNA: TGTGCCAGCGGACAGGGCATGGACACTGAAGCTTTCTTT
length: 13
D: TRBD1
V: TRBV19
size: .
J: TRBJ1-1

CDR3: CASSENREGAFF
DNA: TGTGCCAGTAGCGAAAACAGGGAGGGAGCTTTCTTT
length: 12
D: .
V: TRBV19
size: .
J: TRBJ1-1

CDR3: CASSLGGTGGTRKHF
DNA: TGTGCCAGCAGCTTGGGTGGGACAGGGGGCACCCGGAAGCATTTT
length: 15
D: TRBD1
V: TRBV5-8
size: .
J: TRBJ1-5

CDR3: CASSQGTNRGWGTDTQYF
DNA: TGCGCCAGCAGCCAAGGGACAAACAGGGGTTGGGGCACAGATACGCAGTATTTT
length: 18
D: TRBD1
V: TRBV4-3
size: .
J: TRBJ2-3

CDR3: CASSEQGHGELFF
DNA: TGTGCCAGCAGTGAACAGGGCCACGGGGAGCTGTTTTTT
length: 13
D: .
V: TRBV6-4
size: .
J: TRBJ2-2